This T cell receptor (beta chain) was sequenced for a study of T-cell reconstitution after alpha-beta-depleted transplantation in children. V dropped 4 bases and J dropped 10 bases, with 10 bases sitting between them. The germline V gene has CDR1 KGHDR and CDR2 SFDVKD. This CDR3 spans 13 amino acids. Unique molecular identifiers were used in preparing the TCRbeta library. TCRdb ran MiXCR on the PCR reads and lists one entry per CDR3 protein. The sample gives about 74,000 distinct CDR3 sequences, 13% to 15% of which show up once; less than 35% is in the top ten. This sequence originates from a male patient aged 2-15 years who had a stem cell transplant for acute lymphoblastic leukemia, so the T cells may come from the graft donor. Sequences were derived from PBMCs, mostly from graft donor cells, sampled 180 days after TCRalphabeta/CD19-depleted stem cell transplant. V gene TRBV24-1 combines with J gene TRBJ1-6; D gene uncertain. CDR3 nucleotides: TGTGCCACCAGTGAACAATCAGGCTCACCCCTCCACTTT. Its translation: CATSEQSGSPLHF.